The clone carrying this TCR beta chain was seen only once. The data stem from a study of CD8 T cells in Susac syndrome. V was pared by 0 bases and J by 1 base, with 10 bases between. The CDR3 sequence is 14 residues long. Germline loops: CDR1 GTSNPN, CDR2 SVGIG (reference sequence). About 0.5 to 1 ug RNA was reverse transcribed with random hexamers. Amplification of TCR beta CDR3 spanned 54 Vbeta and 13 Jbeta via immunoSEQ multiplex PCR. TCRdb re-derived calls from the immunoSEQ multiplex PCR reads in MiXCR, one entry per CDR3 protein. The top ten clones hold 0.093% of a sample with some 200,000 distinct CDR3 sequences, roughly 95% of them seen once.

This clonotype was sampled from a human donor with multiple sclerosis. The V and J genes are TRBV30 and TRBJ2-7, with unresolved D. The specimen sequenced was CD4+ T cells from PBMCs. The CDR3 loop is CAWSVLEKSYEQYF. The CDR3 DNA sequence: TGTGCCTGGAGTGTACTCGAGAAGTCCTACGAGCAGTACTTC.